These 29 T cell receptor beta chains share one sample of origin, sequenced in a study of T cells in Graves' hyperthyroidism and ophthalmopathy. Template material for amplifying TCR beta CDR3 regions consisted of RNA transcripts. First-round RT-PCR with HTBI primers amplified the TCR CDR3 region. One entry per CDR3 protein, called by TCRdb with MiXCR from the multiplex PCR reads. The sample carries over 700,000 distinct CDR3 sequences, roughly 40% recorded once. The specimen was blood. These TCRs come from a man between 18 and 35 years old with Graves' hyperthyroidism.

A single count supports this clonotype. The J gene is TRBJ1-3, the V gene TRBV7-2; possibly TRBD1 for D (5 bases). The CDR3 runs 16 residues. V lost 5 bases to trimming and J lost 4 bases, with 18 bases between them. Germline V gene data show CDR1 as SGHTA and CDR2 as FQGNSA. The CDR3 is CASSQDSGTVGNTIYF. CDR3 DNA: TGTGCCAGCAGCCAAGATTCCGGGACCGTAGGAAACACCATATATTTT.

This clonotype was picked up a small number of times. The CDR3 DNA sequence: TGCGCCAGCAGCCCGGTCGGAGAGACCCAGTACTTC. It yields the protein CASSPVGETQYF. The V call is TRBV4-1, the J call TRBJ2-5, with D hard to call. The CDR3 totals 12 residues. Germline CDR1 reads MGHRA; CDR2 reads YSYEKL. The V end lost 4 bases, the J end lost 4 bases, and 7 bases lay between the germline ends.

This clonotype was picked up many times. CDR3 sequence (DNA): TGCAGCGTTGAATCAGAGGGACAGGGGGGCTACGAGCAGTACTTC. Translated: CSVESEGQGGYEQYF. The rearrangement uses TRBV29-1 and TRBJ2-7, with 11 bases matching TRBD1. Per the germline V gene, CDR1 is SQVTM and CDR2 is ANQGSEA. The CDR3 covers 15 residues. With V trimmed by 2 bases and J by 3 bases, 6 bases remained unmatched.

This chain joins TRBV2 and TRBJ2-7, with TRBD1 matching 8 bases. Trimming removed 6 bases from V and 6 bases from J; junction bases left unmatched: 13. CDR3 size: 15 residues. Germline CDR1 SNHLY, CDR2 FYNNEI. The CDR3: CASSQAQGASGEQYF. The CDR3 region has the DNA TGTGCCAGCAGCCAAGCCCAGGGGGCAAGTGGCGAGCAGTACTTC.

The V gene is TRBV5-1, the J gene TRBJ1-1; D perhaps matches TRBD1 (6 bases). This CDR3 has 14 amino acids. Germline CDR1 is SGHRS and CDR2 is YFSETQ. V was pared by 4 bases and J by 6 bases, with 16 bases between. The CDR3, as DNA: TGCGCCAGCAGCCCCGGGGGCAGCCCCCCTGAAGCTTTCTTT. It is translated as CASSPGGSPPEAFF.

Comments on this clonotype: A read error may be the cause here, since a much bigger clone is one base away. In nucleotides, the CDR3 is TGTGCCAGTAGGAGACAGGATCAGCTCCAGCATTTT. Protein sequence: CASRRQDQLQHF. The gene calls are TRBV10-3 and TRBJ1-5; a weak D match, TRBD1 (6 bases). There are 12 residues in the CDR3. CDR1 and CDR2 (germline): ENHRY, SYGVKD.

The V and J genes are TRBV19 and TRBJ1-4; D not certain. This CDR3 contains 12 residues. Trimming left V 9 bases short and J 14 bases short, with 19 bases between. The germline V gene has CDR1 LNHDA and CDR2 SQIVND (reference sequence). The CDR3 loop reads CASRTTTGLLFF. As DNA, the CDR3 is TGTGCCAGCAGAACCACGACGGGCCTTCTGTTTTTT.

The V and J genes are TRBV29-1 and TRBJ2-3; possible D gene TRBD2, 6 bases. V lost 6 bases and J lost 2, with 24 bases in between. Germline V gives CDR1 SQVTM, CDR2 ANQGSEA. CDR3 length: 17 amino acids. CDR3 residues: CSVAGLTSGLDTDTQYF. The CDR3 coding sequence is TGCAGCGTAGCCGGCTTGACGTCGGGACTCGACACAGATACGCAGTATTTT.

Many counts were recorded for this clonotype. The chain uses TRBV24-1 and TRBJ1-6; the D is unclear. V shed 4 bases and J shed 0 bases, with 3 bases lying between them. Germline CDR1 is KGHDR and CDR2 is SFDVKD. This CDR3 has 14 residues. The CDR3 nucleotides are TGTGCCACCAGTGACACCTCCTATAATTCACCCCTCCACTTT. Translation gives CATSDTSYNSPLHF.

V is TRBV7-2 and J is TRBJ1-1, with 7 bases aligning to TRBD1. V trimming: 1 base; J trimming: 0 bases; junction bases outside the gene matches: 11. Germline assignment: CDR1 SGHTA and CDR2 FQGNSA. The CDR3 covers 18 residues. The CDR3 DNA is TGTGCCAGCAGCTTAGATACCCCCCGGACAGGTTTGAACACTGAAGCTTTCTTT. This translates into CASSLDTPRTGLNTEAFF.

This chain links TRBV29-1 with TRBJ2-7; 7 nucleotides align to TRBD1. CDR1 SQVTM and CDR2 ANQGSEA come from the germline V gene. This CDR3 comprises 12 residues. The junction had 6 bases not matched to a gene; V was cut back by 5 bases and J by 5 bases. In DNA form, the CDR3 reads TGCAGCGTTTCTACAGGGGCGGACGAGCAGTACTTC. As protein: CSVSTGADEQYF.

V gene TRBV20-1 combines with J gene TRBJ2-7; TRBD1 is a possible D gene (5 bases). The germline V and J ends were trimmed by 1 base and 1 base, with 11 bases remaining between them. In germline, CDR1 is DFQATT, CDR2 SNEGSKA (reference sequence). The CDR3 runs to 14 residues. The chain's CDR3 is CSARGLDNSYEQYF. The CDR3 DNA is TGCAGTGCTAGAGGCCTGGACAATTCCTACGAGCAGTACTTC.

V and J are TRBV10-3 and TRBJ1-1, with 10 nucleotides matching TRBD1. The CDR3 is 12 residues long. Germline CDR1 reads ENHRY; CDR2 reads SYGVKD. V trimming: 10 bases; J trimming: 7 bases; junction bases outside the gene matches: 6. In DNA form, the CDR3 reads TGTGCCACCGGGACAGGGGAAATTGAAGCTTTCTTT. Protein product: CATGTGEIEAFF.

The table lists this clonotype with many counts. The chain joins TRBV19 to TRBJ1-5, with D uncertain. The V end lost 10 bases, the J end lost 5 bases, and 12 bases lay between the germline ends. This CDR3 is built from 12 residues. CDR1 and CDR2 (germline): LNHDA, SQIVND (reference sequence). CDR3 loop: CATTDGYQPQHF. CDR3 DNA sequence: TGTGCCACCACAGACGGATATCAGCCCCAGCATTTT.

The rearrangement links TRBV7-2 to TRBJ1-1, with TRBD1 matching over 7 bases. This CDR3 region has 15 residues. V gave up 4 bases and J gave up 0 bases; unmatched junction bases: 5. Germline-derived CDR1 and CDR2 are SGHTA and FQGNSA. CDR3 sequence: CASSSHRGMNTEAFF. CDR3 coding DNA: TGTGCCAGCAGCTCGCACAGGGGTATGAACACTGAAGCTTTCTTT. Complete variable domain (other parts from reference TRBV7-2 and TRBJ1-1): GAGVSQSPSNKVTEKGKDVELRCDPISGHTALYWYRQSLGQGLEFLIYFQGNSAPDKSGLPSDRFSAERTGGSVSTLTIQRTQQEDSAVYLCASSSHRGMNTEAFFGQGTRLTVV.

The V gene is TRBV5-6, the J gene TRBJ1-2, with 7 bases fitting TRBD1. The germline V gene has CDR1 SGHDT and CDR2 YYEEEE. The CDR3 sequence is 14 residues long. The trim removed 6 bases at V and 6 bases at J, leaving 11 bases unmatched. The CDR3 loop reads CASKQSGGGHGYTF. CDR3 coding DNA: TGTGCCAGCAAACAATCGGGAGGGGGCCATGGCTACACCTTC.

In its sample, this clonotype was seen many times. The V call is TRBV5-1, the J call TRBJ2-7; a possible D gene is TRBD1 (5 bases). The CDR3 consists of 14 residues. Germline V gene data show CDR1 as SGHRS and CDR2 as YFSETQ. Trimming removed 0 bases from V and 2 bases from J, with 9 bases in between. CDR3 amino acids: CASSLAAGPYEQYF. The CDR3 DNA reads TGCGCCAGCAGCTTGGCGGCAGGGCCCTACGAGCAGTACTTC.

The CDR3 nucleotides are TGTGCCAGCAGCCAAGATCGGGACAGGGGGCGGGGAGAGACCCAGTACTTC. Amino acids: CASSQDRDRGRGETQYF. The chain carries TRBV4-2 and TRBJ2-5, with 12 bases lining up with TRBD1. The CDR3 length is 17 residues. CDR1 is LGHNA, CDR2 YNFKEQ, per germline. V gave up 0 bases and J gave up 4 bases; unmatched junction bases: 6.

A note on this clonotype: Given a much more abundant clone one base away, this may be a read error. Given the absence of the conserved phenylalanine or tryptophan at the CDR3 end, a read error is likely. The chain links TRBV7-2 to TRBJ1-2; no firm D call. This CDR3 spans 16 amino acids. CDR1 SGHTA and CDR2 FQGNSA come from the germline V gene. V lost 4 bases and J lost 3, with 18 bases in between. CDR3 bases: TGTGCCAGCAGCTGGCGTCCCCCGGTGATGGACTATGGCTACACCCTC. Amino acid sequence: CASSWRPPVMDYGYTL.

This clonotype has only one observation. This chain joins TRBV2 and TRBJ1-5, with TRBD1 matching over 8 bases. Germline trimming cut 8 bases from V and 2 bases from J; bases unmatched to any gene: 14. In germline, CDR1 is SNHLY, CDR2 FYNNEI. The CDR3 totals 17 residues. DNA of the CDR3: TGTGCCAGCGGGGCGGACAGGGCCCGCGGGGGCAATCAGCCCCAGCATTTT. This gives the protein CASGADRARGGNQPQHF. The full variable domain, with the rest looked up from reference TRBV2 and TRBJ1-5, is EPEVTQTPSHQVTQMGQEVILRCVPISNHLYFYWYRQILGQKVEFLVSFYNNEISEKSEIFDDQFSVERPDGSNFTLKIRSTKLEDSAMYFCASGADRARGGNQPQHFGDGTRLSIL.

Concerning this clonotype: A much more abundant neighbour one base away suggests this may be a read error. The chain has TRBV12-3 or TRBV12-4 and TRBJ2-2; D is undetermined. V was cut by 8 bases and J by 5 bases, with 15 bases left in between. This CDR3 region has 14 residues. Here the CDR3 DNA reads TGTGCCAGCGGCTTCTCCCAGGATACCGGGGAGCTGTTTTTT. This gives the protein CASGFSQDTGELFF.

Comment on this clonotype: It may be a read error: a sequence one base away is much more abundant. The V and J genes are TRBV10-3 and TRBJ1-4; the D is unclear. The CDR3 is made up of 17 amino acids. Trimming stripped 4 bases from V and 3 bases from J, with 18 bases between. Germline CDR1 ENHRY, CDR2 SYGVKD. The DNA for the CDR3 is TGTGCCATCAGTGTCACGGGTGGCGACGGCCCTAATGAAAAACTGTTTTTT. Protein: CAISVTGGDGPNEKLFF.

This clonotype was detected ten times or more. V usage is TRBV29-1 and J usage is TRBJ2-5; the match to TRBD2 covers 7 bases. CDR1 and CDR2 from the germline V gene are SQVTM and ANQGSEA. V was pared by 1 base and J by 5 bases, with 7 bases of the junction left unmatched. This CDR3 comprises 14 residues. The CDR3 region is CSVEGRREWETQYF. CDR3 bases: TGCAGCGTTGAAGGGAGGCGGGAGTGGGAGACCCAGTACTTC.

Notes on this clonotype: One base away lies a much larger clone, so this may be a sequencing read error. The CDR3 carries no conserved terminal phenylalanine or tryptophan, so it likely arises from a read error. In DNA, the CDR3 is TGTGCCAGCAGTGGACAACTCGAGCAGTACTTA. This codes for CASSGQLEQYL. V gene TRBV2 combines with J gene TRBJ2-7; D is unresolved. This CDR3 region has 11 residues. Germline assignment: CDR1 SNHLY and CDR2 FYNNEI. V lost 4 bases to trimming and J lost 6 bases, with 7 bases between them.

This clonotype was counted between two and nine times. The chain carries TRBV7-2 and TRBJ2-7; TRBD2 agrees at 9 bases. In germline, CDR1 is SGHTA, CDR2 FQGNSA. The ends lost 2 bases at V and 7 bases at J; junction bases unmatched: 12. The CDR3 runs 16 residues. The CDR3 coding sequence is TGTGCCAGCAGCTTACCCCCCGGCGGGGGGGTGGAGGAGCAGTACTTC. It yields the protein CASSLPPGGGVEEQYF.

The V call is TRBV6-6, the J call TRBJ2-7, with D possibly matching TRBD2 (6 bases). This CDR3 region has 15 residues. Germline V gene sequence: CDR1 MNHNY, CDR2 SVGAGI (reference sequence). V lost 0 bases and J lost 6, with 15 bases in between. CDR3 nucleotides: TGTGCCAGCAGTTACTCGACCTCGGGGCGGGGCGAGCAGTACTTC. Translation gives CASSYSTSGRGEQYF.

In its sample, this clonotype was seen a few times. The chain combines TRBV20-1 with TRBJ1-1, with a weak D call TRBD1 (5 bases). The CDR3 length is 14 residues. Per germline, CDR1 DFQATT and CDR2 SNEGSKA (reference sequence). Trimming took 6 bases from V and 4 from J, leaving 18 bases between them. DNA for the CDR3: TGCAGTGCATTAGCCTGGGGGGTATCCACTGAAGCTTTCTTT. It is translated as CSALAWGVSTEAFF.

The CDR3, as DNA: TGCGCCAGCAGGAGACAGGGCGAGACCCAGTACTTC. Its translation: CASRRQGETQYF. V usage is TRBV5-1 and J usage is TRBJ2-5; 7 bases are a match to TRBD1. J was trimmed by 5 bases and V by 5 bases; bases with no gene match: 3. The CDR3 is made up of 12 amino acids. The V gene's germline CDR1 is SGHRS and CDR2 YFSETQ.

The CDR3 spells CASSTRLAGGRDEQYF. As DNA, the CDR3 is TGTGCCAGCAGCACAAGACTAGCGGGAGGCCGAGACGAGCAGTACTTC. This chain links TRBV7-8 with TRBJ2-7, with 13 bases that match TRBD2. V was clipped by 5 bases and J by 5 bases; unmatched bases: 9. The CDR3 is 16 residues long. Germline CDR1 SGHVS, CDR2 FQNEAQ.